In this sample, the clone carrying this T cell receptor (beta chain) turned up many times. Its target is unknown. The library tagged each cDNA molecule with unique molecular identifiers. TCRdb ran MiXCR on the RACE reads and lists one entry per CDR3 protein. Of some 39,000 distinct CDR3 sequences listed, around 7.6% are singletons. This specimen comes from a study of human T cells and chemical hapten exposure. Study-wide context: The sensitizer, 2% DPC, was used on around 2 cm by around 2 cm of upper inner arm skin. DPC 0.01% went on the upper back by patch test, with reading at 6 days. Whole-study results and caveats: Relative to control repertoires, expanded TCRs gave rise to significantly more large CDR3 similarity clusters.

Documented time point: pre-sensitization, week 0. Treatment: therapeutic diphenylcyclopropenone sensitization with weekly scalp DPC. The length of the CDR3 is 17 residues. Per the germline V gene, CDR1 is SGHTA and CDR2 is FQGNSA. The trim removed 5 bases at V and 5 bases at J, leaving 8 bases unmatched. This material consisted of whole blood, taken in connection with sensitization to the hapten diphenylcyclopropenone (DPC). This chain uses TRBV7-2 with TRBJ2-1, with 14 bases aligning to TRBD2. The TCR was taken from a woman between 45 and 65 years old with alopecia areata. Some clones in this sample may be carry-over from other donors' samples. As DNA, the CDR3 is TGTGCCAGCAGCCTGGGACTAGCGGGGGCTTCTAACAATGAGCAGTTCTTC. Its translation: CASSLGLAGASNNEQFF.